These 20 T cell receptor beta chains came from one sample sequenced in a study of T cells in Graves' hyperthyroidism and ophthalmopathy. The source material, RNA transcripts, was used to amplify TCR beta CDR3 regions. During a first-round RT-PCR of the TCR CDR3, the HTBI primer set was used. TCRdb itself ran the multiplex PCR reads through MiXCR, one entry per CDR3 protein. The sample includes fewer than 400,000 distinct CDR3 sequences, about a sixth of them seen just once. Sequencing used blood. Source of these receptors: a woman aged 18-35 years with Graves' hyperthyroidism that later progressed to Graves' ophthalmopathy.

This clonotype came up a few times. The chain carries TRBV7-9 and TRBJ2-7, with D perhaps TRBD1 (6 bases). Trimming shortened V by 0 bases and J by 4 bases, and 13 bases separated the two germline ends. The CDR3 runs to 15 residues. From germline, CDR1 is SEHNR and CDR2 FQNEAQ (reference sequence). The CDR3 DNA reads TGTGCCAGCAGCTTAGCGGACAGAAGGCATTACGAGCAGTACTTC. Amino acids: CASSLADRRHYEQYF.

The chain employs TRBV7-9 and TRBJ1-5; D is uncertain. The germline CDR1 and CDR2 sequences are SEHNR and FQNEAQ (reference sequence). V lost 1 base, J lost 2 bases, and 9 bases lay in between. The CDR3 consists of 15 residues. The CDR3 sequence is CASSLGGRGNQPQHF. The CDR3 DNA reads as TGTGCCAGCAGCTTAGGTGGTCGGGGCAATCAGCCCCAGCATTTT.

This clonotype was observed at least ten times. The rearrangement links TRBV14 to TRBJ2-7, with D tentatively TRBD1 (6 bases). Per the germline V gene, CDR1 is SGHDN and CDR2 is FVKESK. Deletions cut 0 bases from V and 2 bases from J, with 14 bases between. The length of the CDR3 is 16 residues. CDR3 in DNA: TGTGCCAGCAGCCAAGAGCGAGGGGGTCCAACCTACGAGCAGTACTTC. It yields the protein CASSQERGGPTYEQYF. Full variable domain (outside the CDR3, taken from reference TRBV14 and TRBJ2-7): EAGVTQFPSHSVIEKGQTVTLRCDPISGHDNLYWYRRVMGKEIKFLLHFVKESKQDESGMPNNRFLAERTGGTYSTLKVQPAELEDSGVYFCASSQERGGPTYEQYFGPGTRLTVT.

This clonotype was detected only a few times. The V gene is TRBV29-1, the J gene TRBJ2-3; 7 bases align to TRBD2. The CDR3 length is 14 residues. From germline, CDR1 is SQVTM and CDR2 ANQGSEA. The trim removed 7 bases at V and 3 bases at J, leaving 10 bases unmatched. The CDR3 protein is CSGGGWGRTDTQYF. The CDR3 DNA sequence: TGCAGCGGGGGGGGTTGGGGTAGGACAGATACGCAGTATTTT.

This clonotype came up many times. This sequence joins TRBV20-1 and TRBJ2-1; 9 bases match TRBD2. The CDR3 loop spans 17 amino acids. The germline CDR1 and CDR2 sequences are DFQATT and SNEGSKA (reference sequence). V shed 0 bases, J shed 8 bases, and the junction held 14 bases outside the gene matches. CDR3 in DNA: TGCAGTGCTAGAGATCGACTAGCGGACTCATACCCCCATGAGCAGTTCTTC. Protein sequence: CSARDRLADSYPHEQFF.

In its sample, this clonotype was seen a few times. The CDR3 does not end in the conserved phenylalanine or tryptophan, so this is likely a read error. The chain recombines TRBV5-1 with TRBJ1-1; the D is unclear. The V gene lost 0 bases and the J gene lost 3 bases, with 3 bases spanning the gap. This CDR3 is built from 12 residues. Per the germline V gene, CDR1 is SGHRS and CDR2 is YFSETQ. The CDR3 DNA reads as TGCGCCAGCAGCTTGGGGGACACTGAAGCTTTCCTT. This gives the protein CASSLGDTEAFL.

Ten or more counts support this clonotype. V and J are TRBV5-1 and TRBJ2-7; 10 positions agree with TRBD1. Germline assignment: CDR1 SGHRS and CDR2 YFSETQ. Trimming removed 3 bases from V and 6 bases from J; junction bases left unmatched: 3. The CDR3 contains 13 residues. CDR3 sequence reads: CASSWGQGSEQYF. Here the CDR3 DNA reads TGCGCCAGCAGCTGGGGACAGGGGAGCGAGCAGTACTTC.

This chain connects TRBV9 to TRBJ2-7; D remains unclear. Germline assignment: CDR1 SGDLS and CDR2 YYNGEE. This CDR3 contains 13 residues. V dropped 4 bases and J dropped 3 bases, with 11 bases sitting between them. The CDR3 reads CASSPDAFYEQYF. In DNA, the CDR3 is TGTGCCAGCAGCCCCGACGCCTTCTACGAGCAGTACTTC.

This clonotype was detected ten times or more. The CDR3 loop is CAAWDRGNTEAFF. DNA of the CDR3: TGTGCCGCCTGGGACAGGGGGAACACTGAAGCTTTCTTT. This chain links TRBV30 with TRBJ1-1, with 10 bases matching TRBD1. Germline CDR1 and CDR2: GTSNPN and SVGIG (reference sequence). Unmatched junction bases numbered 4, after V lost 8 bases and J lost 1 base. The CDR3 runs to 13 residues.

This CDR3 reads CASSQEGGPSGRPPLLETQYF. The CDR3 DNA reads as TGTGCCAGCAGCCAAGAAGGAGGCCCTAGCGGGAGGCCGCCACTTTTAGAGACCCAGTACTTC. V gene TRBV14 combines with J gene TRBJ2-5; 11 bases map to TRBD2. Germline CDR1 and CDR2: SGHDN and FVKESK. V lost 0 bases, J lost 4 bases, and 19 bases stayed unmatched. CDR3 length: 21 residues.

This clonotype was picked up many times. The chain links TRBV6-1 to TRBJ1-4; D may be TRBD1 (5 bases). The CDR3 runs 14 residues. V gave up 7 bases and J gave up 2 bases, with 11 bases separating them. Germline assignment: CDR1 MNHNS and CDR2 SASEGT. CDR3 loop: CASNVGHTNEKLFF. The CDR3 coding sequence is TGTGCCAGCAACGTCGGACACACTAATGAAAAACTGTTTTTT.

The rearrangement joins TRBV11-2 to TRBJ2-1, with 12 bases aligning to TRBD2. The germline V gene encodes CDR1 SGHAT and CDR2 FQNNGV. The junction had 8 bases not matched to a gene; V was cut back by 8 bases and J by 0 bases. This CDR3 is 17 amino acids long. CDR3 nucleotide sequence: TGTGCCAGCGGCAGCACTAGCGGGGGGAACTCCTACAATGAGCAGTTCTTC. Translating it yields CASGSTSGGNSYNEQFF.

In this sample, this clonotype turned up many times. The chain links TRBV18 to TRBJ1-5, with D tentatively TRBD1 (5 bases). Germline CDR1 KGHSH, CDR2 LQKENI. This CDR3 spans 15 amino acids. V lost 5 bases, J lost 7 bases, and 18 bases lay in between. CDR3 loop: CASSEQVVGIQPQHF. The CDR3, as DNA: TGTGCCAGCTCAGAACAGGTGGTCGGTATCCAGCCCCAGCATTTT.

This chain connects TRBV4-2 to TRBJ1-6; 7 nucleotides align to TRBD1. The CDR3 totals 16 residues. Germline CDR1 and CDR2: LGHNA and YNFKEQ. The trim removed 4 bases at V and 9 bases at J, leaving 12 bases unmatched. CDR3 in DNA: TGTGCCAGCAGCCGGGAGGGTACAGGGGAGGCTTCACCCCTCCACTTT. Translating gives CASSREGTGEASPLHF.

The gene calls are TRBV11-1 and TRBJ2-7; D is perhaps TRBD1 or TRBD2 (6 bases each). The assigned J gene may be wrong: the sequence end matches TRBJ2-1 better. Per germline, CDR1 SGHAT and CDR2 FQDESV (reference sequence). CDR3 length: 16 residues. The CDR3 DNA reads as TGTGCCAGCAGCCAAGGATCCCTCTCCGGGGGCTACGAGCAGTTCTTC. Translated, it gives CASSQGSLSGGYEQFF.

The chain combines TRBV3-1 with TRBJ2-3, with D tentatively TRBD2 (6 bases). V was trimmed by 5 bases and J by 9 bases, leaving 12 bases between them. CDR1 is LGHDT and CDR2 is YNNKEL in the germline V gene (reference sequence). The CDR3 consists of 12 residues. This CDR3 is CASSTPGETQYF. In DNA form, the CDR3 reads TGTGCCAGCAGCACGCCGGGGGAAACGCAGTATTTT.

The chain uses TRBV7-8 and TRBJ1-3; 7 bases match TRBD1. The germline gives CDR1 SGHVS, CDR2 FQNEAQ. This CDR3 spans 13 amino acids. V lost 5 bases to trimming and J lost 11 bases; unmatched junction nucleotides: 9. The CDR3 DNA is TGTGCCAGCAGCCCCCACAGGGGCCGGCCCATATATTTT. This codes for CASSPHRGRPIYF.

The chain employs TRBV5-6 and TRBJ2-7; D ambiguous. The V gene lost 4 bases and the J gene lost 2 bases, with 10 bases spanning the gap. Germline CDR1 is SGHDT and CDR2 is YYEEEE. This CDR3 has 13 residues. The CDR3 spells CASSLLFTYEQYF. Here the CDR3 DNA reads TGTGCCAGCAGCCTCCTATTTACCTACGAGCAGTACTTC.

In its sample, this clonotype was seen many times. The chain uses TRBV5-1 and TRBJ2-1, with 7 nucleotides matching TRBD1. The CDR3 is 14 amino acids. V shed 0 bases, J shed 7 bases, and the junction held 4 bases outside the gene matches. From germline, CDR1 is SGHRS and CDR2 YFSETQ. The CDR3 sequence is CASSLEQGLNEQFF. In DNA, the CDR3 is TGCGCCAGCAGCTTGGAACAGGGGCTGAATGAGCAGTTCTTC.

Many counts were recorded for this clonotype. The chain links TRBV6-1 to TRBJ2-7; D is perhaps TRBD1 (5 bases). With 5 bases removed from V and 7 bases from J, the gap between germline ends came to 9 bases. In germline, CDR1 is MNHNS, CDR2 SASEGT. CDR3 length equals 11 residues. The CDR3 sequence is CASSSWTEQYF. The DNA of the CDR3 is TGTGCCAGCAGTTCTTGGACAGAGCAGTACTTC.